This TCR beta chain was documented in a study of blood T cell repertoires in COVID-19. Across the study: Sites in the United States, Italy and Spain provided acute and convalescent COVID-19 samples. Sample material is recorded as cDNA or gDNA derived from T cells, B-cell-depleted T cells, or PBMCs.

Authors' data handling: Estimated nucleated cell counts came from reference gene primer amplification. Libraries were prepared by immunoSEQ multiplex PCR; TCRdb keeps only in-frame clonotypes and omits some of them. V and J calls and clone size are copied from that table; D and trimming were computed from the DNA. The sample lists 200,000 or so clones, 70% to 90% seen once, with 8% to 13% in the top ten. V shed 0 bases and J shed 5 bases, with 8 bases lying between them. This CDR3 is built from 13 residues. Germline CDR1 reads GTSNPN; CDR2 reads SVGIG (reference sequence). The sequencing sample was made of peripheral blood. This chain joins TRBV30 and TRBJ1-5; D gene uncertain. This clonotype was obtained from a woman of 80 years or more with acute or convalescent COVID-19. CDR3 DNA sequence: TGTGCCTGGAGTGTCGAGGAGGATCAGCCCCAGCATTTT. It specifies CAWSVEEDQPQHF.